This T cell receptor beta chain is from a study of blood T cell repertoires in COVID-19. About the study: Some COVID-19 samples were acute and others convalescent; all came from the United States, Italy and Spain.

Profiling relied on immunoSEQ multiplex PCR, and the TCRdb table lists in-frame clones only, not all of them. This table holds fewer than 250,000 clones, about 87% found once. Germline V gene sequence: CDR1 LNHDA, CDR2 SQIVND (reference sequence). The V and J ends lost 4 bases and 0 bases respectively, with 19 bases between them. This CDR3 contains 19 residues. The sample was PBMCs or T cells enriched from blood (not recorded which). The sequence came from a woman between 25 and 40 years old who had been exposed to COVID-19. V and J are TRBV19 and TRBJ2-6; D might be TRBD1 (6 bases). CDR3 in amino acids: CASSNDTGTFYSGANVLTF. As DNA, the CDR3 is TGTGCCAGTAGTAACGACACCGGGACATTTTACTCTGGGGCCAACGTCCTGACTTTC.